Listed here are 12 T cell receptor beta chains from one sample, sequenced in a study of T cell responses to AZD1222 COVID-19 vaccine. Generated by immunoSEQ multiplex PCR, the TCRdb table keeps only in-frame clones and is missing some. The sample includes 85,000 to 90,000 clones, around 90% of them seen just once. Sequencing used peripheral blood, obtained on day 0 of AZD1222 vaccination. These TCRs come from an adult in good health.

The DNA of the CDR3 is TGTGCCAGCAGCTACAGAACATCGGGACAGACCGAAGCTTTCTTT. Protein sequence: CASSYRTSGQTEAFF. The chain employs TRBV7-2 and TRBJ1-1, with 7 bases matching TRBD1. With 4 bases clipped from V and 8 bases from J, the junction kept 13 bases outside the gene matches. The CDR3 length is 15 residues. The germline V gene has CDR1 SGHTA and CDR2 FQGNSA.

The rearrangement joins TRBV19 to TRBJ1-1; no clear D gene. Germline V CDR1 and CDR2: LNHDA, SQIVND (reference sequence). Trimming pared 5 bases from V and 4 bases from J, leaving 14 bases between. The length of the CDR3 is 14 residues. The CDR3 is CASSQNPGGTEAFF. The CDR3 DNA reads TGTGCCAGTAGTCAAAACCCGGGCGGCACTGAAGCTTTCTTT. Supplemented by reference TRBV19 and TRBJ1-1, the full variable domain reads DGGITQSPKYLFRKEGQNVTLSCEQNLNHDAMYWYRQDPGQGLRLIYYSQIVNDFQKGDIAEGYSVSREKKESFPLTVTSAQKNPTAFYLCASSQNPGGTEAFFGQGTRLTVV.

This clone was found once. This chain uses TRBV6-5 with TRBJ1-4, with TRBD1 identical over 7 bases. The CDR3 has 13 amino acids. Germline-derived CDR1 and CDR2 are MNHEY and SVGAGI. V was clipped by 8 bases and J by 3 bases; unmatched bases: 3. The CDR3 DNA reads as TGTGCCAGCGGGGGGACAGCTAATGAAAAACTGTTTTTT. As protein: CASGGTANEKLFF.

The chain is built from TRBV5-5 and TRBJ1-5; D gene unclear. Germline CDR1 SGHKS, CDR2 YYEKEE (reference sequence). CDR3 length: 14 residues. V dropped 1 base and J dropped 3 bases, with 8 bases sitting between them. CDR3 protein: CASSLLGPNQPQHF. The CDR3 nucleotides read TGTGCCAGCAGCTTGTTGGGCCCCAATCAGCCCCAGCATTTT.

V gene TRBV5-8 combines with J gene TRBJ2-1, with 15 bases fitting TRBD2. The V segment lost 7 bases and the J segment 5 bases; nucleotides outside the gene matches: 7. Germline CDR1 SGHTS, CDR2 YDEGEE. The CDR3 is 16 residues long. In DNA, the CDR3 is TGTGCCAGCGCCGGGACTAGCGGGAGGCGGAACAATGAGCAGTTCTTC. Amino acids: CASAGTSGRRNNEQFF.

V usage is TRBV12-5 and J usage is TRBJ2-7, with D uncertain. The length of the CDR3 is 16 residues. Deletions cut 0 bases from V and 0 bases from J, with 12 bases between. Per the germline V gene, CDR1 is LGHNT and CDR2 is FRNRAP. The CDR3 DNA sequence: TGTGCTAGTGGTTTGGTAAAGGACGCACTCTCCTACGAGCAGTACTTC. Translated: CASGLVKDALSYEQYF.

The chain recombines TRBV9 with TRBJ1-3; tentative D call: TRBD1 (6 bases). V dropped 0 bases and J dropped 0 bases, with 13 bases sitting between them. The CDR3 covers 17 residues. Germline CDR1 and CDR2: SGDLS and YYNGEE. In DNA, the CDR3 is TGTGCCAGCAGCGTAGGGGGGGCCCCGAGCTCTGGAAACACCATATATTTT. The encoded protein is CASSVGGAPSSGNTIYF.

The chain links TRBV6-5 to TRBJ2-7; 13 nucleotides agree with TRBD2. CDR1 is MNHEY, CDR2 SVGAGI, per germline. The CDR3 is made up of 15 amino acids. V lost 6 bases to trimming and J lost 2 bases; unmatched junction nucleotides: 4. This CDR3 is CASRGLAGTAYEQYF. CDR3 coding DNA: TGTGCCAGCAGGGGACTAGCGGGGACGGCCTACGAGCAGTACTTC.

As concerns this clone: Relative to the germline gene, one junction end is altered; a read error may explain this. The chain has TRBV12-3 or TRBV12-4 and TRBJ2-2; weak D call: TRBD2 (6 bases). This CDR3 spans 11 amino acids. The CDR3, as DNA: TGTGCCAGCAGTTTAACGGGGGACCCAGATTTT. It codes for CASSLTGDPDF.

The CDR3 loop reads CAISESEPNEQFF. The DNA of the CDR3 is TGTGCCATCAGTGAGTCCGAACCCAATGAGCAGTTCTTC. V is TRBV10-3 and J is TRBJ2-1; D gene uncertain. This CDR3 contains 13 residues. Germline V gene sequence: CDR1 ENHRY, CDR2 SYGVKD. The V end was cut by 0 bases, the J end by 6 bases, with 6 bases between.

In its sample, this clone was seen once. This sequence joins TRBV6-5 and TRBJ1-5; weak D call: TRBD1 (5 bases). CDR1 and CDR2 (germline): MNHEY, SVGAGI. Trimming took off 6 bases at V and 6 bases at J, with 12 bases between the two ends. The CDR3 spans 13 residues. The CDR3 region is CASSQGLGQPQHF. DNA of the CDR3: TGTGCCAGCAGCCAGGGTTTAGGTCAGCCCCAGCATTTT.

The genes are TRBV3-1 (or the pseudogene TRBV3-2) and TRBJ2-7; tentative D call: TRBD2 (5 bases). Trimming stripped 0 bases from V and 1 base from J, with 10 bases between. Germline CDR1 and CDR2: LGHDT and YNNKEL (reference sequence). The CDR3 spans 15 residues. In nucleotides, the CDR3 is TGTGCCAGCAGCCAAGATTTGAGGGATTCCTACGAGCAGTACTTC. Its protein is CASSQDLRDSYEQYF.